The rows below give T cell receptor beta chains drawn from one sample of a study of cytomegalovirus exposure and HLA in healthy donors. TCRdb's table, derived via immunoSEQ multiplex PCR, lists solely in-frame clones and lacks some. This table has about 200,000 clones, under 85% appearing once. The sequenced sample consisted of PBMCs. These receptors originate from a man in his fifties in good health and CMV-seronegative. Each CDR3 is given with its conserved first and last residue. The D gene is left open where the match is weak. Size is stated for part of the rows, as once, few or many counts, or as a class when the clone is expanded.

clone_size d_call j_call v_call cdr3_nt cdr3_aa
NA TRBD1 TRBJ2-1 TRBV18 TGTGCCAGCTCACCGCCAGGGGGCGGGTACAATGAGCAGTTCTTC CASSPPGGGYNEQFF
NA NA TRBJ1-4 TRBV19 TGTGCCAGTAGTACGTCAGGGAATCCTAATGAAAAACTGTTTTTT CASSTSGNPNEKLFF
few NA TRBJ2-7 TRBV4-1 TGCGCCAGCAGCCAGACTGCCGGATCCCCTCTCGAGCAGTACTTC CASSQTAGSPLEQYF
few NA TRBJ2-7 TRBV5-5 TGTGCCAGCAGCTATACTTATGGACACTACGAGCAGTACTTC CASSYTYGHYEQYF
NA NA TRBJ2-1 TRBV27 TGTGCCAGCAGTTTATCCCCTCTAGCGTACTTTTACAATGAGCAGTTCTTC CASSLSPLAYFYNEQFF
NA TRBD1 TRBJ2-1 TRBV11-2 TGTGCCAGCAGCTTATCAATAGGGGACAGGGGAAACAATGAGCAGTTCTTC CASSLSIGDRGNNEQFF
NA NA TRBJ2-1 TRBV19 TGTGCCAGTAGGACTTTATACAATGAGCAGTTCTTC CASRTLYNEQFF
NA NA TRBJ2-2 TRBV18 TGTGCCAGCTCCCTCTCACGGGGGGAGCTGTTTTTT CASSLSRGELFF
NA TRBD1 TRBJ1-4 TRBV19 TGTGCCAGTAGTAGCCCAGGGGGAACTAATGAAAAACTGTTTTTT CASSSPGGTNEKLFF
NA NA TRBJ2-3 TRBV4-1 TGCGCCAGCAGCCAAGGACAGGCGATGGCGACAGATACGCAGTATTTT CASSQGQAMATDTQYF
NA TRBD2 TRBJ2-7 TRBV7-3 TGTGCCAGCAGCTTAGGTGGGAGGGAGTACGAGCAGTACTTC CASSLGGREYEQYF
NA TRBD2 TRBJ2-3 TRBV30 TGTGCCTGGAGTCCCCTGCCGGGAGGGCCAGATACGCAGTATTTT CAWSPLPGGPDTQYF
NA NA TRBJ2-7 TRBV10-3 TGTGCCATCAGCACCCAGACGACCGGGAACTACGAGCAGTACTTC CAISTQTTGNYEQYF
NA NA TRBJ1-2 TRBV29-1 TGCAGCTCCCGGGACACAGATTATGGCTACACCTTC CSSRDTDYGYTF
NA NA TRBJ2-4 TRBV7-2 TGTGCCAGCAGCCCCGACTACGTTCAAAACATTCAGTACTTC CASSPDYVQNIQYF
once TRBD2 TRBJ2-1 TRBV10-3 TGTGCCGTAGGACTAGCGGGAAACCCCTACAATGAGCAGTTCTTC CAVGLAGNPYNEQFF
NA NA TRBJ1-2 TRBV27 TGTGCCAGCAGTTCCTCTGGGGGCAAAGTGGGCTACACCTTC CASSSSGGKVGYTF
NA TRBD1 TRBJ2-3 TRBV27 TGTGCCAGCAGTTTTCTTTGGGACAGGGTGTACTCTAGCACAGATACGCAGTATTTT CASSFLWDRVYSSTDTQYF
NA NA TRBJ2-6 TRBV6-5 TGTGCCAGCAGACAAGACTCCTCTGGGGCCAACGTCCTGACTTTC CASRQDSSGANVLTF
few TRBD2 TRBJ2-5 TRBV4-2 TGTGCCAGCAGCCAAGCCCTAGCGGGAGTAGGCCAAGAGACCCAGTACTTC CASSQALAGVGQETQYF
NA TRBD1 TRBJ1-1 TRBV18 TGTGCCAGCTCATCTGACAGGGCCGGCATGAACACTGAAGCTTTCTTT CASSSDRAGMNTEAFF
NA NA TRBJ2-1 TRBV5-4 TGTGCCAGCACCCCCTGGGAGGCACGGGACAATGAGCAGTTCTTC CASTPWEARDNEQFF
NA TRBD1 TRBJ1-2 TRBV19 TGTGCCAGTAGTACGGGACAGTTGGTCTATGGCTACACCTTC CASSTGQLVYGYTF
NA NA TRBJ1-4 TRBV28 TGTGCCAGCAGTTACTCAGGGCCGGAAAAACTGTTTTTT CASSYSGPEKLFF
once NA TRBJ1-1 TRBV4-2 TGTGCCAGCAGCTACAAGTCTAACACTGAAGCTTTCTTT CASSYKSNTEAFF
NA NA TRBJ1-1 TRBV19 TGTGCCAGTAGTATCGGTCCTGGACAGTCGAACACTGAAGCTTTCTTT CASSIGPGQSNTEAFF
few TRBD1 TRBJ1-1 TRBV9 TGTGCCAGCAGACCCACAGGGGTGAACACTGAAGCTTTCTTT CASRPTGVNTEAFF
NA NA TRBJ1-3 TRBV7-9 TGTGCCAGCAGCCTACATGGGAGCTACTCTGGAAACACCATATATTTT CASSLHGSYSGNTIYF
NA NA TRBJ2-7 TRBV14 TGTGCCAGCAGCCCCTGGAGTGGCCCTATCGAGCAGTACTTC CASSPWSGPIEQYF
NA TRBD1 TRBJ1-1 TRBV19 TGTGCCAGTAGTGCCTGGACAGGGGGTATGGAGAACACTGAAGCTTTCTTT CASSAWTGGMENTEAFF
NA TRBD2 TRBJ2-7 TRBV11-2 TGTGCCAGCAGCCAGGGACTAGCGGGACCCTACGAGCAGTACTTC CASSQGLAGPYEQYF
few NA TRBJ1-1 TRBV5-4 TGTGCCAGCAGCACCGGGACATTATACACTGAAGCTTTCTTT CASSTGTLYTEAFF
NA TRBD2 TRBJ2-2 TRBV19 TGTGCCAGCACCTCGGCGGGAGGGCTCCTGTTTTTT CASTSAGGLLFF
once NA TRBJ2-7 TRBV18 TGTGCCAGCTCACCACAGGGCGGGGCGAAGTCCTACGAGCAGTACTTC CASSPQGGAKSYEQYF
once NA TRBJ2-7 TRBV9 TGTGCCAGCAGCCCCGAGATAGGAGGGAACTACGAGCAGTACTTC CASSPEIGGNYEQYF
NA NA TRBJ1-2 TRBV28 TGTGCCAGCAGTTCCGACCACCAAGGAGAAAGAGGCTACACCTTC CASSSDHQGERGYTF
once NA TRBJ2-2 TRBV5-4 TGTGCCAGCAGTTTGACCTACAGGGCCACCGGGGAGCTGTTTTTT CASSLTYRATGELFF
NA TRBD2 TRBJ2-1 TRBV5-1 TGCGCCAGCAGCTCCCTGGGGGGGGGAATCAATGAGCAGTTCTTC CASSSLGGGINEQFF
NA TRBD1 TRBJ2-1 TRBV28 TGTGCCAGCAGGGGACAGGTCTACAATGAGCAGTTCTTC CASRGQVYNEQFF
NA TRBD2 TRBJ2-3 TRBV9 TGTGCCAGCAGCGTAGCCGGGAGGGACCCAACGCAGTATTTT CASSVAGRDPTQYF
NA NA TRBJ1-5 TRBV28 TGTGCCAGCAGTTTAGAGGTTCAGCCCCAGCATTTT CASSLEVQPQHF
NA TRBD1 TRBJ1-6 TRBV7-8 TGTGCCAGCAGCTTACGGTTACCGGGACAGCTAAATTCACCCCTCCACTTT CASSLRLPGQLNSPLHF
once TRBD2 TRBJ2-1 TRBV11-2 TGTGCCAGCAGCTTAAGGACTAGCGGGAAGTCCTACAATGAGCAGTTCTTC CASSLRTSGKSYNEQFF
once NA TRBJ2-7 TRBV27 TGTGCCAGCAGTTTCCAGACTAGAATCCACGAGCAGTACTTC CASSFQTRIHEQYF
NA NA TRBJ2-1 TRBV7-3 TGTGCCAGCAGCTCGACTAGTTACAATGAGCAGTTCTTC CASSSTSYNEQFF
few NA TRBJ1-4 TRBV28 TGTGCCAGCAGTACCTTCGCCCAGGCCGTTAATGAAAAACTGTTTTTT CASSTFAQAVNEKLFF
NA NA TRBJ1-5 TRBV6-1 TGTGCCAGCAAAAACAGGGCTAATCAGCCCCAGCATTTT CASKNRANQPQHF
NA TRBD1 TRBJ2-7 TRBV27 TGTGCCAGCAGTTCAATGGGACAGGGGAAGTACGAGCAGTACTTC CASSSMGQGKYEQYF
few NA TRBJ1-5 TRBV30 TGTGCCTGGAGTGGAGGCAATCAGCCCCAGCATTTT CAWSGGNQPQHF
NA TRBD2 TRBJ2-5 TRBV6-6 TGTGCCAGCAGTTTAATTAGCGGGAGAGAGACCCAGTACTTC CASSLISGRETQYF
few TRBD1 TRBJ2-5 TRBV4-2 TGTGCCAGCAGCCAAGAGGGGGACAGCCTAAGCCAAGAGACCCAGTACTTC CASSQEGDSLSQETQYF
NA TRBD1 TRBJ2-5 TRBV6-5 TGTGCCAGCAGTTTCGACAGGGGTCAAGAGACCCAGTACTTC CASSFDRGQETQYF
NA TRBD2 TRBJ2-1 TRBV15 TGTGCCACCAGCAGAGTCCTAGCGGGACCCAATGAGCAGTTCTTC CATSRVLAGPNEQFF
NA TRBD2 TRBJ2-7 TRBV5-4 TGTGCCAGCAGCTTGGGACTAGCGGGACGGGACTCCTACGAGCAGTACTTC CASSLGLAGRDSYEQYF
NA NA TRBJ2-6 TRBV2 TGTGCCAGCAGTGAACAACAAACTGGGGCCAACGTCCTGACTTTC CASSEQQTGANVLTF
once TRBD2 TRBJ2-7 TRBV5-8 TGTGCCAGCAGCTTGGGGTCTCCGGGACTAGGATACGAGCAGTACTTC CASSLGSPGLGYEQYF